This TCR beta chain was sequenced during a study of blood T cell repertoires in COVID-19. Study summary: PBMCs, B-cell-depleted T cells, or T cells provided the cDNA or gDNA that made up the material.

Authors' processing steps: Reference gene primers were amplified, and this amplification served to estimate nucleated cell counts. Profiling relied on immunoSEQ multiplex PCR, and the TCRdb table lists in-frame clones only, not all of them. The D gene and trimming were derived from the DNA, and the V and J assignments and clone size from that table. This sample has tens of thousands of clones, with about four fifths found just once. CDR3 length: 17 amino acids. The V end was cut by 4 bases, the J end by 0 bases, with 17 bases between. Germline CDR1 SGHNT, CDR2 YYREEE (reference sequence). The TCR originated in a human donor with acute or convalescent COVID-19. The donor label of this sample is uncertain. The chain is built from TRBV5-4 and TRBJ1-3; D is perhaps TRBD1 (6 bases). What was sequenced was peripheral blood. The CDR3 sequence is CASSVDGRTDSGNTIYF. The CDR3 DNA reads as TGTGCCAGCAGCGTGGACGGCCGGACAGACTCTGGAAACACCATATATTTT.